This entry concerns a single T cell receptor (beta chain). Study processing details: Estimates of nucleated cell counts were drawn from the amplification of reference gene primers. The table came from immunoSEQ multiplex PCR; TCRdb's copy has only in-frame clones and leaves some out. That table is the source of V, J and clone size, and D and trimming were worked out from the DNA. In the table there are 70,000 to 75,000 clones, approximately 83% of which are singletons. Germline loops: CDR1 SQVTM, CDR2 ANQGSEA. This CDR3 spans 13 amino acids. V gave up 0 bases and J gave up 6 bases, with 11 bases separating them. The sample belongs to a study of blood T cell repertoires in COVID-19. About the study: COVID-19 samples from acute and convalescent phases originated in the United States, Italy and Spain. PBMCs, B-cell-depleted T cells, or T cells were the source of the cDNA or gDNA that made up the material.

V and J are TRBV29-1 and TRBJ1-2; no definite D call. Sequencing used peripheral blood. The clonotype was recovered from a man between 65 and 80 years old with acute or convalescent COVID-19. CDR3 sequence: CSVEEPGFDGYTF. CDR3 nucleotide sequence: TGCAGCGTTGAAGAGCCGGGTTTCGATGGCTACACCTTC.